What follows is one TCR beta chain and its context. The table lists this clonotype with a few counts. Its target antigen remains unknown. The sample holds no much larger clone one base away, and base qualities are not on file. From cysteine to phenylalanine, the CDR3 is 21 amino acids long. Left in the record is the CDR3 DNA by itself, 63 bases read in frame from the first base. For this chain, trimming is 0 bases at the V end and 1 base at the J end, and the number of junction bases without a gene match is 18. Via the germline V gene, CDR1 is MGHRA and CDR2 YSYEKL. PBMCs were isolated by Ficoll-Paque density gradient centrifugation. The reads were generated on an Illumina NovaSeq 6000. TCRalpha and TCRbeta cDNA libraries were built by 5'RACE with constant-segment primers, adding sample barcodes and unique molecular identifiers. RNA was extracted from every sample with Trizol reagent. Amplification of the libraries took two PCR steps, and the second step added a second sample barcode plus Illumina TruSeq adapters. Sequencing of libraries was performed on an Illumina NovaSeq with 2 x 150 bp paired-end reads. As for how the authors treated the data: Demultiplexing of reads and collapsing into UMI-guided consensus sequences were performed with migec v1.2.7. Using mixcr v2.1.11, the UMI consensuses were aligned to TRA and TRB V and J templates and assembled into clonotypes. Expanded or contracted clonotypes were those called significant by both edgeR and NoisET, with noise models trained on biological replicates. For edgeR calls, a false discovery rate-adjusted p below 0.01 and a log2 fold-change threshold of 1 were applied. PCA with hierarchical clustering of max-normalized trajectories of the 1000 most abundant clonotypes was used as exploratory dynamics analysis. Separately sequenced CD4+ and CD8+ repertoires were used to assign a CD4 or CD8 phenotype to each responding clone. TCRdb reprocessed the public reads (quality trimming at Q25 with fastp, clone calling with MiXCR) and kept in-frame beta chains. Rows merge per CDR3 protein into single entries with the most common DNA and genes. The V and J calls reflect TCRdb's pipeline rather than the authors' work. The sample table contains fewer than 700,000 distinct CDR3 sequences; only one count was recorded for about 20% of them. The ten largest clones add up to roughly 9.1% of the sample.

The data originate from a study of T-cell memory formation after mild COVID-19 (dated by TCRdb to the early 2020s). As for the study more broadly: TCR sequence clusters from the two donors were found to be largely donor specific. In a couple of donors, T-cell clones that expanded and contracted after mild COVID-19 were tracked by sequencing TCRalpha and TCRbeta repertoires over time. The cohort comprised two young, previously healthy adult volunteers, one female and one male. Broader findings and caveats from the paper: Contracting CD4+ clones were located mainly in the CM and EM memory subsets, whereas CD8+ clones were found to be enriched in EMRA. The study covered only a couple of mild cases, and larger cohorts including severe cases with pre-infection samples were considered necessary. Balanced CD4/CD8 phenotypes were observed for clones contracting from day 15 to 85, whereas a bias towards CD4+ was observed for a second wave of clones expanding from day 15 to 37. SARS-CoV-2 specificity was not confirmed for the second-wave clones peaking on day 37. Some responding clones were found in pre-infection memory, which suggests that pre-existing cross-reactive memory T cells took part in the SARS-CoV-2 response.

The chain was built from TRBV4-1 and TRBJ1-1, with 9 central nucleotides matching TRBD1. The specimen was PBMCs or a T cell subset sorted from them (not recorded which). The receptor's source is an adult woman who had mild COVID-19 (a few samples of this study predate the infection). The sample titles of this study are shuffled in the database, so cell type and time point are left out; the donor was told from shared clones. The CDR3 amino acid sequence is: CASSQDWRAGTGNRRNTEAFF. The bases read TGCGCCAGCAGCCAAGACTGGAGAGCCGGGACAGGGAATCGAAGGAACACTGAAGCTTTCTTT.